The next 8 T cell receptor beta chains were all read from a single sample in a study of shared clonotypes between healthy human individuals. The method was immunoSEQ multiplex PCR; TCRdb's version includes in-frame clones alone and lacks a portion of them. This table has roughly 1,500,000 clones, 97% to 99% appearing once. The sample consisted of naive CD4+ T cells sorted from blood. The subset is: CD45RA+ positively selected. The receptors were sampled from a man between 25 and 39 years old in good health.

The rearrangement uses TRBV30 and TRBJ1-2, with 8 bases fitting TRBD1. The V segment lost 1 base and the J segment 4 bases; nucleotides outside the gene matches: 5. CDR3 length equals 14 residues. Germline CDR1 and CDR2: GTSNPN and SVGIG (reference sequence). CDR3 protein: CAWSGLTGVYGYTF. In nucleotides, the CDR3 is TGTGCCTGGAGTGGTCTGACAGGGGTCTATGGCTACACCTTC.

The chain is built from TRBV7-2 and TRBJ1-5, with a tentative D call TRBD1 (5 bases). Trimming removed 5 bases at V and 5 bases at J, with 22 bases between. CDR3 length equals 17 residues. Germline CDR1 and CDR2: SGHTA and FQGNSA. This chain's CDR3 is CASSRHFMGGDYQPQHF. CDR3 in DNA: TGTGCCAGCAGCCGACATTTTATGGGGGGGGATTATCAGCCCCAGCATTTT.

The CDR3 sequence is CASRREAAYNEQFF. Written as DNA, the CDR3 is TGTGCCAGCAGACGGGAGGCTGCCTACAATGAGCAGTTCTTC. The V and J genes are TRBV27 and TRBJ2-1; TRBD2 matches 7 bases. CDR1 and CDR2 from the germline V gene are MNHEY and SMNVEV (reference sequence). This CDR3 comprises 14 residues. The junction had 4 bases not matched to a gene; V was cut back by 6 bases and J by 2 bases.

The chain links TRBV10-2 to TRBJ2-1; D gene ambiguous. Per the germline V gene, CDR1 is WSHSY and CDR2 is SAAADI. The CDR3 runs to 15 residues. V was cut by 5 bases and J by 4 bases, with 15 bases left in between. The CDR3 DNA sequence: TGCGCCAGCAGTCGCCCAGAATTGGGGTACAATGAGCAGTTCTTC. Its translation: CASSRPELGYNEQFF.

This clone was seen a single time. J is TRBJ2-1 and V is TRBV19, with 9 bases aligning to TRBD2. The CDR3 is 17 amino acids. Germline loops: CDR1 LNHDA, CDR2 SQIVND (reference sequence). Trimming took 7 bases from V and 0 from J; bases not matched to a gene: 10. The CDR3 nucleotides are TGTGCCAGTATGCTAGCGGGACCTCTGAGCTCCTACAATGAGCAGTTCTTC. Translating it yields CASMLAGPLSSYNEQFF.

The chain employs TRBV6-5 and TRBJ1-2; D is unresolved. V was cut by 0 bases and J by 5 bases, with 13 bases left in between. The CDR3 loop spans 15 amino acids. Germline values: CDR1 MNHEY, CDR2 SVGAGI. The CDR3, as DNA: TGTGCCAGCAGTTACTCGTTAGAGGCCCATTATGGCTACACCTTC. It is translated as CASSYSLEAHYGYTF.

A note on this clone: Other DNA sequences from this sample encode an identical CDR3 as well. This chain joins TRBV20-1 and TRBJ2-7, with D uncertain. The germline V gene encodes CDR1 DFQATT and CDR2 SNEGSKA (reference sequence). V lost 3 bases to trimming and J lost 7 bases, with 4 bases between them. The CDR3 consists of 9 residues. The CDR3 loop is CSASREQYF. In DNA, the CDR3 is TGCAGTGCTAGTAGGGAGCAGTACTTC.

The CDR3 sequence: CASSLPGRNYGYTF. The CDR3, as DNA: TGTGCCAGCAGCTTGCCTGGCAGAAACTATGGCTACACCTTC. The V call is TRBV5-4, the J call TRBJ1-2; D gene ambiguous. The ends were cut back, 1 base at V and 2 bases at J, with 9 bases in the middle. This CDR3 has 14 residues. Germline-derived CDR1 and CDR2 are SGHNT and YYREEE (reference sequence).